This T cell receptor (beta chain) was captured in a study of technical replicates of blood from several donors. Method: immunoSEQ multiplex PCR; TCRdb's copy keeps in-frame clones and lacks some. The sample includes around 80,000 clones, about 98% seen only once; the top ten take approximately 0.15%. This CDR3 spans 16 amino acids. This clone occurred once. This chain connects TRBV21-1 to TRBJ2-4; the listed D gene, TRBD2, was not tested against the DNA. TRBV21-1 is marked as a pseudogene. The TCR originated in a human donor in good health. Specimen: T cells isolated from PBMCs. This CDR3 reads CAITGLAGAGGNIQYF. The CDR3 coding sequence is TGTGCCATTACGGGACTAGCGGGAGCGGGGGGAAACATTCAGTACTTC.